This T cell receptor (beta chain) was observed in a study of blood T cell repertoires in COVID-19. In the study overall: T cells, B-cell-depleted T cells, or PBMCs provided the cDNA or gDNA that served as material.

Original handling: Reference gene primer amplification yielded estimated nucleated cell counts. TCRdb's table, derived via immunoSEQ multiplex PCR, lists solely in-frame clones and lacks some. From that table come the V and J calls and clone size; the DNA was used to work out D and trimming. The sample yields around 170,000 clones, 83% seen once. With V trimmed by 0 bases and J by 0 bases, 8 bases remained unmatched. There are 18 residues in the CDR3. The germline V gene has CDR1 MNHEY and CDR2 SVGEGT. The origin of this receptor is a human donor in a cohort sampled during active COVID-19. The specimen sequenced was peripheral blood. The chain joins TRBV6-2 or TRBV6-3 to TRBJ2-3; 8 bases map to TRBD2. The CDR3 bases are TGTGCCAGCAGTTACTCGGGGCGGGGGGTCTATAGCACAGATACGCAGTATTTT. Translated: CASSYSGRGVYSTDTQYF.